Below are 5 T cell receptor beta chains sequenced from a single sample in a study of T cell changes during pregnancy in multiple sclerosis. Profiling relied on immunoSEQ multiplex PCR, and the TCRdb table lists in-frame clones only, not all of them. The repertoire holds approximately 68,000 clones, about 89% seen once, with 1.4% in the top ten. The source was peripheral blood, collected in the second trimester of pregnancy. The receptors stem from a female donor with multiple sclerosis, enrolled in a pregnancy study.

The chain has TRBV27 and TRBJ2-5, with D possibly matching TRBD1 (6 bases). CDR3 length: 13 residues. Germline CDR1 is MNHEY and CDR2 is SMNVEV (reference sequence). V was clipped by 3 bases and J by 5 bases, with 10 bases between them. CDR3 amino acids: CASSLGARETQYF. CDR3 sequence (DNA): TGTGCCAGCAGTTTGGGGGCTCGGGAGACCCAGTACTTC.

The rearrangement uses TRBV6-6 and TRBJ2-2; TRBD1 aligns across 9 bases. Looked up from germline, CDR1 is MNHNY and CDR2 is SVGAGI (reference sequence). V was pared by 5 bases and J by 7 bases, with 8 bases of the junction left unmatched. The CDR3 length is 15 residues. This CDR3 is CASSDRDRAHGELFF. CDR3 nucleotide sequence: TGTGCCAGCAGTGACCGGGACAGGGCCCACGGGGAGCTGTTTTTT.

The DNA for the CDR3 is TGCACCAGCAGCCAAGATGAAGAGGGGAGGAGCGGGAGGCCGAGGGAGACCCAGTACTTC. It specifies CTSSQDEEGRSGRPRETQYF. The rearrangement links TRBV1 to TRBJ2-5; the D segment call TRBD2 is taken from the table without a DNA check. TRBV1 corresponds to a pseudogene. CDR3 length: 20 residues.

V and J are TRBV7-6 and TRBJ2-1; a possible D gene is TRBD2 (6 bases). The CDR3 is 14 residues long. Between the trimmed V and J ends, which lost 5 bases and 5 bases, there was a span of 13 bases. Germline CDR1 and CDR2: SGHVS and FNYEAQ. CDR3 coding DNA: TGTGCCAGCAGCCCGGGAGTAGCGGACAATGAGCAGTTCTTC. Translated: CASSPGVADNEQFF.

The chain joins TRBV7-2 to TRBJ2-7, with 7 positions matching TRBD1. The CDR3 runs to 15 residues. V dropped 4 bases and J dropped 7; count of bases not matched to a gene: 13. Per germline, CDR1 SGHTA and CDR2 FQGNSA. DNA for the CDR3: TGTGCCAGCAGCTCCCTCCGACAGGGTAGTAATGAGCAGTACTTC. This translates into CASSSLRQGSNEQYF.